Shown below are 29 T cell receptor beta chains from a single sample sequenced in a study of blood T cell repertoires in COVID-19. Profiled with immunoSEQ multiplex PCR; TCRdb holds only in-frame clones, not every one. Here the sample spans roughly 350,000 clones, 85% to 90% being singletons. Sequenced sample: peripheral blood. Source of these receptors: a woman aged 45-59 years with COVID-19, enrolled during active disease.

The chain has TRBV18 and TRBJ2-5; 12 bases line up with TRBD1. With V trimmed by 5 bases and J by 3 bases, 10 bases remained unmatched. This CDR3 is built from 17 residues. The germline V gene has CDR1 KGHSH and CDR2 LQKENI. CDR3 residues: CASSILPGQGAKETQYF. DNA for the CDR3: TGTGCCAGCTCAATCCTTCCGGGACAGGGGGCAAAAGAGACCCAGTACTTC.

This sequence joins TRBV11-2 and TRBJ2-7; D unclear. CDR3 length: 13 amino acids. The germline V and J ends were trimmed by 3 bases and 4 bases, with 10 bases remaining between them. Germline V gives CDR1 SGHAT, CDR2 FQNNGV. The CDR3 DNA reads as TGTGCCAGCAGCTTGCTCAGATATTACGAGCAGTACTTC. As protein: CASSLLRYYEQYF.

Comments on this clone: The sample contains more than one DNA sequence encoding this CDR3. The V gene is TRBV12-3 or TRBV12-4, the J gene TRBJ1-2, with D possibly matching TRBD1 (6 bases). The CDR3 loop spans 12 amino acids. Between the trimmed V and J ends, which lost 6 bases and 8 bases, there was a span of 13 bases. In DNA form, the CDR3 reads TGTGCCAGCAGCCCGGGGGGGCGGGGCTACACCTTC. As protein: CASSPGGRGYTF.

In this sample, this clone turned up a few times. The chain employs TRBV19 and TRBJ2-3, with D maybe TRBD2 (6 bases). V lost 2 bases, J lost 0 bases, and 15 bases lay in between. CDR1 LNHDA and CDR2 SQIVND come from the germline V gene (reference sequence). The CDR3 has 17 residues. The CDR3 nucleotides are TGTGCCAGTAGTATAAGAGGGGCTAGCGTTAGCACAGATACGCAGTATTTT. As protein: CASSIRGASVSTDTQYF.

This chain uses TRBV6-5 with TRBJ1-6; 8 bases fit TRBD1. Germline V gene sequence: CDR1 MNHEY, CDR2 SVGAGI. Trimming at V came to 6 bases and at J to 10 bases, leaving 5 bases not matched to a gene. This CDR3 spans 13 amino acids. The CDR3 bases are TGTGCCAGCAGACAACAGGGGGACTCACCCCTCCACTTT. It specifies CASRQQGDSPLHF.

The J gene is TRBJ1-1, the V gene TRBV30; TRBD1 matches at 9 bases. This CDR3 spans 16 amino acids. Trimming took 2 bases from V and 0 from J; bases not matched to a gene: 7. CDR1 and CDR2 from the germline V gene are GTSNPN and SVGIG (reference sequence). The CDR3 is CAWSFPTGGMNTEAFF. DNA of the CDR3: TGTGCCTGGAGTTTTCCGACAGGGGGGATGAACACTGAAGCTTTCTTT.

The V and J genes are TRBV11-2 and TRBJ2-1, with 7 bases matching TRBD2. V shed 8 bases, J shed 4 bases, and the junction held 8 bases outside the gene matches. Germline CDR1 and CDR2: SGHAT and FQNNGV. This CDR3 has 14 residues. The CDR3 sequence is CASGSGPRYNEQFF. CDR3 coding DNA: TGTGCCAGCGGTAGCGGGCCGCGGTACAATGAGCAGTTCTTC. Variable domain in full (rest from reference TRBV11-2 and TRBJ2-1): EAGVAQSPRYKIIEKRQSVAFWCNPISGHATLYWYQQILGQGPKLLIQFQNNGVVDDSQLPKDRFSAERLKGVDSTLKIQPAKLEDSAVYLCASGSGPRYNEQFFGPGTRLTVL.

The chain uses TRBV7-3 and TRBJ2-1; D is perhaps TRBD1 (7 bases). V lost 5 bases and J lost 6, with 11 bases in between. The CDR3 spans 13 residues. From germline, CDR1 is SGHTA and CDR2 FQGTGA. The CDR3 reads CASSNRGGNEQFF. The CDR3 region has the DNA TGTGCCAGCAGCAACAGGGGAGGCAATGAGCAGTTCTTC.

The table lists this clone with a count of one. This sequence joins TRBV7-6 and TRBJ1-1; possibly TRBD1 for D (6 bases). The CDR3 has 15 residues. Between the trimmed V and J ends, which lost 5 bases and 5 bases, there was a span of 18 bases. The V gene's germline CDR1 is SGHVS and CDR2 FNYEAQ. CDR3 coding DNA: TGTGCCAGCAGCCTAGGACCCGGGACATCGACTGAAGCTTTCTTT. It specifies CASSLGPGTSTEAFF.

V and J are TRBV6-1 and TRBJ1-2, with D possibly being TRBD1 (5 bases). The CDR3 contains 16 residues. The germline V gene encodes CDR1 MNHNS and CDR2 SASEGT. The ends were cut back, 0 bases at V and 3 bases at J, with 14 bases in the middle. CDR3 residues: CASSEAKGRAHYGYTF. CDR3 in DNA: TGTGCCAGCAGTGAAGCTAAGGGGCGAGCTCACTATGGCTACACCTTC.

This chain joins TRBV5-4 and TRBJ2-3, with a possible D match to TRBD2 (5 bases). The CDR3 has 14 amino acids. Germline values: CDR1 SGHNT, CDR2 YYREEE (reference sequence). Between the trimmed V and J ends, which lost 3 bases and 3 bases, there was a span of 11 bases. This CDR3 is CASSWTSGTDTQYF. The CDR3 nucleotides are TGTGCCAGCAGCTGGACCTCGGGGACAGATACGCAGTATTTT.

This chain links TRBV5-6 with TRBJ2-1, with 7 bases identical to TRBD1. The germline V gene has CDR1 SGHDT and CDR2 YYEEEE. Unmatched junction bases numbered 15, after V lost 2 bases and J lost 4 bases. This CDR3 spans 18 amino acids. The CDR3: CASSFRGQTSTVYNEQFF. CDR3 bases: TGTGCCAGCAGCTTTCGGGGACAGACAAGTACGGTATACAATGAGCAGTTCTTC.

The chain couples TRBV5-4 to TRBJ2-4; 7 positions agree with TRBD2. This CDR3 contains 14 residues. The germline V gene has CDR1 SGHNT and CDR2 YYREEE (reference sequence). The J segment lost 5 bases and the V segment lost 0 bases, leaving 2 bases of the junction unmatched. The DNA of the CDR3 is TGTGCCAGCAGCTTGGGACTAGCAGAAAACATTCAGTACTTC. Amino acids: CASSLGLAENIQYF.

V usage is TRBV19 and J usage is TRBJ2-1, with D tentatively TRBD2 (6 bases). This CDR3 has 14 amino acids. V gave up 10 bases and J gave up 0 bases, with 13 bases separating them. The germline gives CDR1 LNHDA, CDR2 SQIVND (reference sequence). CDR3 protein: CATLLGGSYNEQFF. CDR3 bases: TGTGCCACCCTTTTGGGGGGCTCCTACAATGAGCAGTTCTTC.

The CDR3 protein is CASSIIAGAGNEQFF. In nucleotides, the CDR3 is TGTGCCAGCAGCATTATAGCGGGAGCGGGCAATGAGCAGTTCTTC. V usage is TRBV7-6 and J usage is TRBJ2-1, with TRBD2 matching over 9 bases. Losses at the gene ends were 5 bases for V and 6 bases for J; bases not matched to a gene: 8. In germline, CDR1 is SGHVS, CDR2 FNYEAQ. The CDR3 runs to 15 residues. Variable domain in full (rest from reference TRBV7-6 and TRBJ2-1): GAGVSQSPRYKVTKRGQDVALRCDPISGHVSLYWYRQALGQGPEFLTYFNYEAQQDKSGLPNDRFSAERPEGSISTLTIQRTEQRDSAMYRCASSIIAGAGNEQFFGPGTRLTVL.

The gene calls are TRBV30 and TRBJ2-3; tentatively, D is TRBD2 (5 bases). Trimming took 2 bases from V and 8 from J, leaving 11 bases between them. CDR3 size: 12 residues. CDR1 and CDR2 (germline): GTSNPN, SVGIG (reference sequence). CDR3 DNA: TGTGCCTGGAGTAATGAGGGCGGTACGCAGTATTTT. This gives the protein CAWSNEGGTQYF.

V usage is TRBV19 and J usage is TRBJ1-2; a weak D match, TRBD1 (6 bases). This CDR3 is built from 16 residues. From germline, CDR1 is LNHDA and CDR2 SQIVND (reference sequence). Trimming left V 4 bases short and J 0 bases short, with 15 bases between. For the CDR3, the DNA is TGTGCCAGTAGTACAGGATTACAGGGAGCTAACTATGGCTACACCTTC. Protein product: CASSTGLQGANYGYTF.

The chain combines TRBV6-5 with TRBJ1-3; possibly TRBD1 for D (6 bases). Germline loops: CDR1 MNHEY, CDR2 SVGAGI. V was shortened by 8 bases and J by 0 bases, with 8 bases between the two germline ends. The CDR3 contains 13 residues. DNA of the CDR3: TGTGCCAGCGGACAGAGCTCTGGAAACACCATATATTTT. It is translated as CASGQSSGNTIYF.

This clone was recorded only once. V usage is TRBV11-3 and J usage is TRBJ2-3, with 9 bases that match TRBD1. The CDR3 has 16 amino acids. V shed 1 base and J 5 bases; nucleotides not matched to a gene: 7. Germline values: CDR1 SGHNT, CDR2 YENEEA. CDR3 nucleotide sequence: TGTGCCAGCAGCTTAGCAGGGACAGGGCATCAAGATACGCAGTATTTT. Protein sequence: CASSLAGTGHQDTQYF.

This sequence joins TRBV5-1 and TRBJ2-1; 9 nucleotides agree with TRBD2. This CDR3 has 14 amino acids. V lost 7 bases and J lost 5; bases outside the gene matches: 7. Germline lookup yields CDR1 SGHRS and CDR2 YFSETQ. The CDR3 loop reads CASRPGTSNNEQFF. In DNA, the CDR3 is TGCGCCAGCCGCCCCGGGACTAGCAACAATGAGCAGTTCTTC. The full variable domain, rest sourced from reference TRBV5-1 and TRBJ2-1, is KAGVTQTPRYLIKTRGQQVTLSCSPISGHRSVSWYQQTPGQGLQFLFEYFSETQRNKGNFPGRFSGRQFSNSRSEMNVSTLELGDSALYLCASRPGTSNNEQFFGPGTRLTVL.

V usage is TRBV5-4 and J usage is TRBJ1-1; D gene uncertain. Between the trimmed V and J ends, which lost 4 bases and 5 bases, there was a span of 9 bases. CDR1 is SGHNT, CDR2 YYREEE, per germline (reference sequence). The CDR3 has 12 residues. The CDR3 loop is CASSRSGTEAFF. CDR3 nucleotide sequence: TGTGCCAGCAGCCGCTCGGGGACTGAAGCTTTCTTT.

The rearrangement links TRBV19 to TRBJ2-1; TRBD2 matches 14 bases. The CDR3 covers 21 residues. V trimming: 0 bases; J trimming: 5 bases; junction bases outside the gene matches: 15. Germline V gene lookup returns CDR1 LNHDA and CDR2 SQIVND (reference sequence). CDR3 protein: CASSIEHQSGLAGVVDNEQFF. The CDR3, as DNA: TGTGCCAGTAGTATAGAGCACCAGTCGGGACTAGCGGGAGTTGTCGACAATGAGCAGTTCTTC.

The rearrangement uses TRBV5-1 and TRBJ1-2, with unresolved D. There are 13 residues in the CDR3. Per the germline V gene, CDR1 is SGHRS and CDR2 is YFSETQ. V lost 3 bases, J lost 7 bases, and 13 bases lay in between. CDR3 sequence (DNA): TGCGCCAGCAGCTATACTCCTTCGTTTGGCTACACCTTC. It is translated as CASSYTPSFGYTF.

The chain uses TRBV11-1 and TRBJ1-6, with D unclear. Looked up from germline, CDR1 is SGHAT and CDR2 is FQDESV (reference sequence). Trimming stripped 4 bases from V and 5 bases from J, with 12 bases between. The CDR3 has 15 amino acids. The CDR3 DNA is TGTGCCAGCAGCTCGCGGACTCAACATAATTCACCCCTCCACTTT. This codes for CASSSRTQHNSPLHF.

The CDR3 sequence is CASSWGLETDTQYF. The CDR3 DNA reads TGCGCCAGCAGCTGGGGACTAGAAACAGATACGCAGTATTTT. The rearrangement joins TRBV5-1 to TRBJ2-3; 8 bases map to TRBD2. CDR3 length equals 14 residues. Germline values: CDR1 SGHRS, CDR2 YFSETQ. V lost 3 bases, J lost 3 bases, and 3 bases stayed unmatched.

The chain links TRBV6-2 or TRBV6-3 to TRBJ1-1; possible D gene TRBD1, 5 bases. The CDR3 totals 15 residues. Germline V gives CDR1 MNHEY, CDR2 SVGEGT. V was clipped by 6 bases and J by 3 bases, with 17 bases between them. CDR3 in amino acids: CASRPNGGGYTEAFF. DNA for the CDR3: TGTGCCAGCAGACCTAACGGGGGGGGATACACTGAAGCTTTCTTT.

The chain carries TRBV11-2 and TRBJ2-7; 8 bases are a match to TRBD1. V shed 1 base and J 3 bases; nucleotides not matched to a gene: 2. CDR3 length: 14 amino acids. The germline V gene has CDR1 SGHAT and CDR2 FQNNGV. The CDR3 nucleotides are TGTGCCAGCAGCTTAGCTGGACAGGGCTACGAGCAGTACTTC. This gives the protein CASSLAGQGYEQYF.

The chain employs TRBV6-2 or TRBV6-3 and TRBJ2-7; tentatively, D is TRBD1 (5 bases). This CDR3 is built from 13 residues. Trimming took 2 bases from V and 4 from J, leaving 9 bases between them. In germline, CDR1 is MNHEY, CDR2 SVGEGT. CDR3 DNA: TGTGCCAGCAGTTACAGGGGCACGTACGAGCAGTACTTC. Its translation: CASSYRGTYEQYF.

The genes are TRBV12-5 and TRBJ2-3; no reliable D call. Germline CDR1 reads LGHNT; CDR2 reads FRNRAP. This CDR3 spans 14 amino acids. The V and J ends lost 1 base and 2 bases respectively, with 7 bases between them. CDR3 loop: CASGLELLTDTQYF. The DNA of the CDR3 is TGTGCTAGTGGTTTGGAACTACTCACAGATACGCAGTATTTT.